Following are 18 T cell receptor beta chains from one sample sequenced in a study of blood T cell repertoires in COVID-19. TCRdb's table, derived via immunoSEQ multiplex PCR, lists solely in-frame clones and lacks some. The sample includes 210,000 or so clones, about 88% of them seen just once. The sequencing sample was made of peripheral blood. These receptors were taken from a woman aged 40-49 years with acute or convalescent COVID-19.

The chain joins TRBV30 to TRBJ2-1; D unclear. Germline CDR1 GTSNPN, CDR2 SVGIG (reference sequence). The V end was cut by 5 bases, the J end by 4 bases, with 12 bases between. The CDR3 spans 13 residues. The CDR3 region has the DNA TGTGCCTGGTTAACAATGGAGTACAATGAGCAGTTCTTC. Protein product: CAWLTMEYNEQFF.

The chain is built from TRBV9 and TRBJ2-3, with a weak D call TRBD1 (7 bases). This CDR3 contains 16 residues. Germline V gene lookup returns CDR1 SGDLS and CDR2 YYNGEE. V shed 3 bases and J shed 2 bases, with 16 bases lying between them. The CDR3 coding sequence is TGTGCCAGCAGCGCCGACAGGGTGGGACTCACAGATACGCAGTATTTT. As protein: CASSADRVGLTDTQYF.

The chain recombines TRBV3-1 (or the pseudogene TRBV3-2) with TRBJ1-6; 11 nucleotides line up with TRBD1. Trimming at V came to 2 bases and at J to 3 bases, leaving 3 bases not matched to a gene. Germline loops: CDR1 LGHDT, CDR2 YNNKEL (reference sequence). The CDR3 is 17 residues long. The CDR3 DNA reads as TGTGCCAGCAGCCAACGGGACAGGGGGTTCTATAATTCACCCCTCCACTTT. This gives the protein CASSQRDRGFYNSPLHF.

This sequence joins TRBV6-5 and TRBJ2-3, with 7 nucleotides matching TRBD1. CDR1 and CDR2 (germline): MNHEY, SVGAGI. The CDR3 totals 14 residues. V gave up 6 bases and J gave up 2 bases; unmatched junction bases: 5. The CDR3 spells CASSLGTDTDTQYF. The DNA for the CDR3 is TGTGCCAGCAGCCTGGGGACAGACACAGATACGCAGTATTTT.

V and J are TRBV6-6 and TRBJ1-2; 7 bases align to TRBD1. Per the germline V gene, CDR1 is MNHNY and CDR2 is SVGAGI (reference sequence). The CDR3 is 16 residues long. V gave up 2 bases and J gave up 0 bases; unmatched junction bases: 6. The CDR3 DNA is TGTGCCAGCAGTTACAAGGGGGGACAGTCTAACTATGGCTACACCTTC. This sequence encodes CASSYKGGQSNYGYTF.

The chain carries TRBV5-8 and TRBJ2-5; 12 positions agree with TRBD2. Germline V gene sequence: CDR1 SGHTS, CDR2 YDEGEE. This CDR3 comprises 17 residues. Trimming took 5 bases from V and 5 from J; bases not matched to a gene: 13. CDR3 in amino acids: CASSPGLAGPMGETQYF. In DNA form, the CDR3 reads TGTGCCAGCAGTCCAGGACTAGCGGGGCCCATGGGGGAGACCCAGTACTTC.

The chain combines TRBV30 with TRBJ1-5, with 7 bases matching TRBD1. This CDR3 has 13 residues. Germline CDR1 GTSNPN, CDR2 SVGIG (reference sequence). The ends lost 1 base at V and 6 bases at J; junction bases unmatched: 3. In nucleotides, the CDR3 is TGTGCCTGGAGTGCACCAGGGGGTCAGCCCCAGCATTTT. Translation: CAWSAPGGQPQHF.

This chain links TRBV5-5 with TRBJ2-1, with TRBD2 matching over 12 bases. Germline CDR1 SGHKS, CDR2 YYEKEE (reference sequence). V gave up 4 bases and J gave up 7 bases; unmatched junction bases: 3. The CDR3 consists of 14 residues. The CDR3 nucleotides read TGTGCCAGCAGCGGCGGACTAGCGGGGAATGAGCAGTTCTTC. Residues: CASSGGLAGNEQFF.

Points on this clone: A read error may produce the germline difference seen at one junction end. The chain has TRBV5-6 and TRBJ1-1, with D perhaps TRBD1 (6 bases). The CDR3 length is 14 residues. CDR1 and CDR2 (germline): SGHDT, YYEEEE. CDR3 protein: CASTLDSWNTEAFF. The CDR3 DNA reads TGTGCCAGCACCTTGGACAGTTGGAACACTGAAGCTTTCTTT. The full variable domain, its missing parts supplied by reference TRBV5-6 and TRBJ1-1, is DAGVTQSPTHLIKTRGQQVTLRCSPKSGHDTVSWYQQALGQGPQFIFQYYEEEERQRGNFPDRFSGHQFPNYSSELNVNALLLGDSALYLCASTLDSWNTEAFFGQGTRLTVV.

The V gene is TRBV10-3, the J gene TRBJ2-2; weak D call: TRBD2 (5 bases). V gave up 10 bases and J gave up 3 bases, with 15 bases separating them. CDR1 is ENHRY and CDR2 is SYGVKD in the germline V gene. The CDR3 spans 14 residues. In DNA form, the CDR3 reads TGTGCCACCTCTGGAGGACTCGACACCGGGGAGCTGTTTTTT. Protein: CATSGGLDTGELFF.

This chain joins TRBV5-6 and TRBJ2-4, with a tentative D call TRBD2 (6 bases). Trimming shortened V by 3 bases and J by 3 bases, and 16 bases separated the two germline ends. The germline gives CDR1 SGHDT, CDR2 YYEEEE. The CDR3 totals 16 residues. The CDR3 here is CASSSDYDRGKNIQYF. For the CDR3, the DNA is TGTGCCAGCAGCTCGGACTACGATAGAGGCAAAAACATTCAGTACTTC.

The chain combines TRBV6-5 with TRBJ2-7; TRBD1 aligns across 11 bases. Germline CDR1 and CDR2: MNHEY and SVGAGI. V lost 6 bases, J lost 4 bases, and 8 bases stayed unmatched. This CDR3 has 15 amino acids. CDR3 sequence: CASRGIGQGAYEQYV. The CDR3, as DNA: TGTGCCAGCAGGGGGATCGGACAGGGGGCTTACGAGCAGTACGTC.

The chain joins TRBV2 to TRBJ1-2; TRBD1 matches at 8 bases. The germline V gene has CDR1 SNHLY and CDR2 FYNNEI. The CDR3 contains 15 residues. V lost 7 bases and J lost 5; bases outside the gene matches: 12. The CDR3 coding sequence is TGTGCCAGCAAACGACAGGGGACGACAGGATATGGCTACACCTTC. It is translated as CASKRQGTTGYGYTF. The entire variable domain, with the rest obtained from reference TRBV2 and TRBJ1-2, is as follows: EPEVTQTPSHQVTQMGQEVILRCVPISNHLYFYWYRQILGQKVEFLVSFYNNEISEKSEIFDDQFSVERPDGSNFTLKIRSTKLEDSAMYFCASKRQGTTGYGYTFGSGTRLTVV.

The CDR3: CASSQSDTYEQYV. DNA of the CDR3: TGCGCCAGCAGTCAATCGGACACCTACGAGCAGTACGTC. The rearrangement uses TRBV23-1 and TRBJ2-7; D may be TRBD1 (5 bases). TRBV23-1 falls under the ORF class, with uncertain function. The CDR3 is 13 amino acids. V was cut by 0 bases and J by 2 bases, with 5 bases left in between.

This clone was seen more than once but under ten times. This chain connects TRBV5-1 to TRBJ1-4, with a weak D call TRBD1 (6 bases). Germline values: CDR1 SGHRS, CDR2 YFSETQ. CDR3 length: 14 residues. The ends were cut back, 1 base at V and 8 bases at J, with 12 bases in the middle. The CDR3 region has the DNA TGCGCCAGCAGCTTGAGGCAGGGGAGCGAAAAACTGTTTTTT. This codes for CASSLRQGSEKLFF.

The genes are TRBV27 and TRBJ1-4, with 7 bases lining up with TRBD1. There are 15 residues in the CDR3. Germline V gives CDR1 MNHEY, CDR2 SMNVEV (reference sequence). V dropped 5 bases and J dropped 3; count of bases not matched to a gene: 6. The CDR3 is CASSGRDSSNEKLFF. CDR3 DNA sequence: TGTGCCAGCAGTGGCCGGGACAGCTCTAATGAAAAACTGTTTTTT.

This CDR3 is CASSNGLAGDYEQFF. The CDR3 DNA follows: TGTGCCAGCAGTAATGGACTAGCGGGGGATTACGAGCAGTTCTTC. This chain joins TRBV2 and TRBJ2-1, with 13 bases fitting TRBD2. V shed 5 bases and J 10 bases; nucleotides not matched to a gene: 8. The CDR3 length is 15 residues. The germline gives CDR1 SNHLY, CDR2 FYNNEI.

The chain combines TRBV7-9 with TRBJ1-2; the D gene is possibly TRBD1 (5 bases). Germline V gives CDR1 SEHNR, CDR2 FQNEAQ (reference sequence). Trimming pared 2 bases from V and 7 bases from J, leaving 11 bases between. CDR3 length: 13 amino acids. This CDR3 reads CASSLIRAPGYTF. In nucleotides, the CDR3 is TGTGCCAGCAGCTTAATCAGGGCCCCTGGCTACACCTTC.